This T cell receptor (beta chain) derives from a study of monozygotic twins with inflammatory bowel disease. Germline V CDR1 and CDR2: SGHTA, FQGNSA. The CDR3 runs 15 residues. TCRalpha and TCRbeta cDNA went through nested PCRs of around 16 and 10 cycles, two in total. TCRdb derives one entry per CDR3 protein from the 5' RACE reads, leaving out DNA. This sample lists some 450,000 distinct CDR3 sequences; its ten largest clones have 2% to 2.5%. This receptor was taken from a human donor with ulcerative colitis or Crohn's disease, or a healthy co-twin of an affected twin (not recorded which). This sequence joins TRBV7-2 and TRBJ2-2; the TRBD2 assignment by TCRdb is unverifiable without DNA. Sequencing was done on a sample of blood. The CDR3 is CASSPVAAGAGELFF. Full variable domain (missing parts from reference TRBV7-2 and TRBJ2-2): GAGVSQSPSNKVTEKGKDVELRCDPISGHTALYWYRQSLGQGLEFLIYFQGNSAPDKSGLPSDRFSAERTGGSVSTLTIQRTQQEDSAVYLCASSPVAAGAGELFFGEGSRLTVL.